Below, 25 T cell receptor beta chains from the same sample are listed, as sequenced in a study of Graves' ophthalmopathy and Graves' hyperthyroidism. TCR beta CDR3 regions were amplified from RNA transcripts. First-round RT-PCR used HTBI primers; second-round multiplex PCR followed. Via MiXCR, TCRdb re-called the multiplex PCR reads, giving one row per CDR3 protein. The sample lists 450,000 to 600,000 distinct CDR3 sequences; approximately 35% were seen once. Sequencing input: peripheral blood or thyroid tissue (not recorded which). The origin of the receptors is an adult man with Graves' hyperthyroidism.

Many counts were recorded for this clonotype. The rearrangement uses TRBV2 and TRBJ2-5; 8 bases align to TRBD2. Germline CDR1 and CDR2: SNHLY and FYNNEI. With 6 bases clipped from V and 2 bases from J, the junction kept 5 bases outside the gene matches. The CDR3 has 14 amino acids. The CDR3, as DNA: TGTGCCAGCAGGAAAGGGACTAGTCAAGAGACCCAGTACTTC. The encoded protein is CASRKGTSQETQYF.

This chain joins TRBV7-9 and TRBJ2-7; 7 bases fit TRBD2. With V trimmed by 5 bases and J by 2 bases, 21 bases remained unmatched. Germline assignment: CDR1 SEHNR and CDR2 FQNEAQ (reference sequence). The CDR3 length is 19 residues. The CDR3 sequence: CASSPPFGHFAGEPYEQYF. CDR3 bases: TGTGCCAGCAGCCCGCCATTTGGTCATTTCGCGGGAGAGCCCTACGAGCAGTACTTC. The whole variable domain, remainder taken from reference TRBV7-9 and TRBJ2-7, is DTGVSQNPRHKITKRGQNVTFRCDPISEHNRLYWYRQTLGQGPEFLTYFQNEAQLEKSRLLSDRFSAERPKGSFSTLEIQRTEQGDSAMYLCASSPPFGHFAGEPYEQYFGPGTRLTVT.

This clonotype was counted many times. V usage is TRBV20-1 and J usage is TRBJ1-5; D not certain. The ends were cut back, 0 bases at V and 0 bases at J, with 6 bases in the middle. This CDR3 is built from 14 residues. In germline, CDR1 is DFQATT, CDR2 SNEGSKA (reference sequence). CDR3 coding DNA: TGCAGTGCTAGAGACCGGGGTAGCAATCAGCCCCAGCATTTT. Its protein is CSARDRGSNQPQHF.

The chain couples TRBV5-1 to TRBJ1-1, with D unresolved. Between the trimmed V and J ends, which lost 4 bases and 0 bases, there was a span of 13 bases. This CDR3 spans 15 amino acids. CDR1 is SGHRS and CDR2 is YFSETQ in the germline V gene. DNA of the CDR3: TGCGCCAGCAGCGTCGGGGTTCATATGAACACTGAAGCTTTCTTT. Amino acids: CASSVGVHMNTEAFF.

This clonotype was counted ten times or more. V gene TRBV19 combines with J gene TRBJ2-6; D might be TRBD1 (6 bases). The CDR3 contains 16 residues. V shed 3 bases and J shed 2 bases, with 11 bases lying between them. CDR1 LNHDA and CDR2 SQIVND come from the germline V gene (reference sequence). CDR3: CASSMAYRAGANVLTF. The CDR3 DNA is TGTGCCAGTAGTATGGCGTACAGGGCTGGGGCCAACGTCCTGACTTTC. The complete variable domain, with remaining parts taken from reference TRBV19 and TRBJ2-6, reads DGGITQSPKYLFRKEGQNVTLSCEQNLNHDAMYWYRQDPGQGLRLIYYSQIVNDFQKGDIAEGYSVSREKKESFPLTVTSAQKNPTAFYLCASSMAYRAGANVLTFGAGSRLTVL.

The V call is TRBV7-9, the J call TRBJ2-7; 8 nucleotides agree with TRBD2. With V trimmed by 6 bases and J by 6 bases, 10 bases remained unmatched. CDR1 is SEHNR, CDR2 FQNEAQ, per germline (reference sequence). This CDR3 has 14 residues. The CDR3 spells CASSVEAGVIEQYF. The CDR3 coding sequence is TGTGCCAGCAGTGTTGAAGCGGGAGTTATCGAGCAGTACTTC.

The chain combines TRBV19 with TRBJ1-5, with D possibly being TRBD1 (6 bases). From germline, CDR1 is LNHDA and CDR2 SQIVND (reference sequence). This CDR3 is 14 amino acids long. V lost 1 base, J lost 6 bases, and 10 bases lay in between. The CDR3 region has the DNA TGTGCCAGTAGTATAGCTACAGGGCCTCAGCCCCAGCATTTT. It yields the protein CASSIATGPQPQHF.

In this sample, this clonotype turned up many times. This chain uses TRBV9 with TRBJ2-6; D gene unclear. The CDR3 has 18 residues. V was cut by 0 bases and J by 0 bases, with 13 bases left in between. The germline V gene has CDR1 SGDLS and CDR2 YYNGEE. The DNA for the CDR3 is TGTGCCAGCAGCGTAGGTCTGGAAGTTAGCTCTGGGGCCAACGTCCTGACTTTC. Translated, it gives CASSVGLEVSSGANVLTF.

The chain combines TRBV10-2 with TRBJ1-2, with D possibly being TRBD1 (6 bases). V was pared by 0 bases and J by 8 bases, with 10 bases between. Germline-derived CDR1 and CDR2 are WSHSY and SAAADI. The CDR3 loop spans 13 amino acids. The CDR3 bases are TGCGCCAGCAGTGAGTCAGGGGGTCGAGGCTACACCTTC. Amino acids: CASSESGGRGYTF.

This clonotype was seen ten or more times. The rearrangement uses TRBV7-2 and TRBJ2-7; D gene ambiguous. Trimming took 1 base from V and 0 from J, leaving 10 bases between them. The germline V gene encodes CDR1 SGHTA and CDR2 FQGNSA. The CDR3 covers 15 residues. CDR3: CASSLDAVNSYEQYF. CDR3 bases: TGTGCCAGCAGCTTAGATGCAGTGAACTCCTACGAGCAGTACTTC. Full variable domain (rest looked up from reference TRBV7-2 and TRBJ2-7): GAGVSQSPSNKVTEKGKDVELRCDPISGHTALYWYRQSLGQGLEFLIYFQGNSAPDKSGLPSDRFSAERTGGSVSTLTIQRTQQEDSAVYLCASSLDAVNSYEQYFGPGTRLTVT.

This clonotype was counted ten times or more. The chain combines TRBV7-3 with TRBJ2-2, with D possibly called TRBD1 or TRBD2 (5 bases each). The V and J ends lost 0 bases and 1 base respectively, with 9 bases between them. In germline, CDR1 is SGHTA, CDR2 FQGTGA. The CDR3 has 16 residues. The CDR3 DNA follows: TGTGCCAGCAGCTTAACCAGGGACCTGAACACCGGGGAGCTGTTTTTT. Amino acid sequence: CASSLTRDLNTGELFF. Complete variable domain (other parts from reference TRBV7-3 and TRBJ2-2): GAGVSQTPSNKVTEKGKYVELRCDPISGHTALYWYRQSLGQGPEFLIYFQGTGAADDSGLPNDRFFAVRPEGSVSTLKIQRTERGDSAVYLCASSLTRDLNTGELFFGEGSRLTVL.

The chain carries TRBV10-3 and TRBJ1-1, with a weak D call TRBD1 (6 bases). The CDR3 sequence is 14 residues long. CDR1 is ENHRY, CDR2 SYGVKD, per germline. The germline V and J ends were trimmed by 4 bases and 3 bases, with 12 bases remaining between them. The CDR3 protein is CAISVRGGDTEAFF. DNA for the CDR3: TGTGCCATCAGTGTAAGGGGGGGGGACACTGAAGCTTTCTTT.

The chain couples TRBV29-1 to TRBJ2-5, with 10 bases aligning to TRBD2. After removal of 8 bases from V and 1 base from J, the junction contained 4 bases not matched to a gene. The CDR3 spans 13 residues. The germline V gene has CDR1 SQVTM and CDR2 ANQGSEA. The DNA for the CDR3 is TGCAGCCCTAGGACTAGCGGCCAAGAGACCCAGTACTTC. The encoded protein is CSPRTSGQETQYF.

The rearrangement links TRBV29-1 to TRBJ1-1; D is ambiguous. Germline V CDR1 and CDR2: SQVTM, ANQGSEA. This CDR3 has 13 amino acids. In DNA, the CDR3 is TGCAGTTACGGGTGGGAGGCTCGGACTGAAGCTTTCTTT. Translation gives CSYGWEARTEAFF.

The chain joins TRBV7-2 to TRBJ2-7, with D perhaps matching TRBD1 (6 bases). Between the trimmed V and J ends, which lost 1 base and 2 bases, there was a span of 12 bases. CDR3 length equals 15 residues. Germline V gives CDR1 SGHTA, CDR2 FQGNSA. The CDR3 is CASSLDETGTYEQYF. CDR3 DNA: TGTGCCAGCAGCTTAGACGAGACAGGCACCTACGAGCAGTACTTC.

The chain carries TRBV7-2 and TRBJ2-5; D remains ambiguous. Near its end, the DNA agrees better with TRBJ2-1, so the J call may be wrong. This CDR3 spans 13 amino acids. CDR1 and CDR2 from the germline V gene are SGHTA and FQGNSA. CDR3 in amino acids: CASSLALLDEQFF. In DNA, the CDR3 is TGTGCCAGCAGCTTAGCGCTCCTGGATGAGCAGTTCTTC.

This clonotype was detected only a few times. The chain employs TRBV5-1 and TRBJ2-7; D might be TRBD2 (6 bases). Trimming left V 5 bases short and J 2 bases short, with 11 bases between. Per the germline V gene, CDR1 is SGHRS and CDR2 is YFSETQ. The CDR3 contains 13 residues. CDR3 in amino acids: CASSTGAAYEQYF. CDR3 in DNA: TGCGCCAGCAGTACGGGAGCCGCCTACGAGCAGTACTTC. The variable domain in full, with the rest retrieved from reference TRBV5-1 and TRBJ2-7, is KAGVTQTPRYLIKTRGQQVTLSCSPISGHRSVSWYQQTPGQGLQFLFEYFSETQRNKGNFPGRFSGRQFSNSRSEMNVSTLELGDSALYLCASSTGAAYEQYFGPGTRLTVT.

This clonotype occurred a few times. CDR3 in amino acids: CASGSSPGLGPNQPQHF. The CDR3, as DNA: TGTGCTAGTGGGTCCTCCCCGGGTCTCGGTCCCAATCAGCCCCAGCATTTT. V gene TRBV12-5 combines with J gene TRBJ1-5; D remains unclear. CDR3 length equals 17 residues. V shed 6 bases and J shed 3 bases, with 21 bases lying between them. CDR1 is LGHNT and CDR2 is FRNRAP in the germline V gene.

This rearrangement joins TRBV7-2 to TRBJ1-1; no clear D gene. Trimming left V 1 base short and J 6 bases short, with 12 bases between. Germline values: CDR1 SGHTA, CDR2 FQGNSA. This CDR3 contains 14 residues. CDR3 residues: CASSLGRGFSEAFF. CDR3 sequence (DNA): TGTGCCAGCAGCTTAGGGCGGGGTTTCTCTGAAGCTTTCTTT.

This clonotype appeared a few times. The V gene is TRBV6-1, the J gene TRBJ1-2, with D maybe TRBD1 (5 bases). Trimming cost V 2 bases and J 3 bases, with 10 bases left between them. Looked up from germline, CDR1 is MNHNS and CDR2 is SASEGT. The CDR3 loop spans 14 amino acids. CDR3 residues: CASSETQTDYGYTF. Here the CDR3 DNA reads TGTGCCAGCAGTGAAACTCAGACAGACTATGGCTACACCTTC.

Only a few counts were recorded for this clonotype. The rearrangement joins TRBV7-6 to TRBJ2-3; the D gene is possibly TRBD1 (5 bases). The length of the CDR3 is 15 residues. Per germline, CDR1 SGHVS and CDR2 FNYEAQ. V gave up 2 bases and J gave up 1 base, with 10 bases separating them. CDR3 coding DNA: TGTGCCAGCAGCTTAACCCCGACAGGCACAGATACGCAGTATTTT. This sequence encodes CASSLTPTGTDTQYF.

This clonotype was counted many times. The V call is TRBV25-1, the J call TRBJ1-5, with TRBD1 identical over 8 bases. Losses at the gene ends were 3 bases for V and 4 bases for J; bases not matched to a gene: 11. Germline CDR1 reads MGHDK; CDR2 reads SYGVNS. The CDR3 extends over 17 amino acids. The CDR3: CASSDHTGTGDNQPQHF. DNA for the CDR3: TGTGCCAGCAGTGATCATACCGGGACAGGTGATAATCAGCCCCAGCATTTT.

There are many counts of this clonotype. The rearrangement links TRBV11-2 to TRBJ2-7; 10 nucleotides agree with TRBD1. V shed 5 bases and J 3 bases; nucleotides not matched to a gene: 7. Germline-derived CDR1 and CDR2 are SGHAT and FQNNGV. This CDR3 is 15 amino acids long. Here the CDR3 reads CASSRGGQGFYEQYF. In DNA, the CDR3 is TGTGCCAGCAGCCGGGGGGGACAGGGGTTCTACGAGCAGTACTTC.

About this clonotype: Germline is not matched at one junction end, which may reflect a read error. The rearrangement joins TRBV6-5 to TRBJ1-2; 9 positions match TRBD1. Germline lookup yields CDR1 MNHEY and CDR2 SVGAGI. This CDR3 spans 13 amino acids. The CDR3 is CAGSVTGGNGYTF. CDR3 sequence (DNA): TGTGCCGGCAGTGTGACAGGGGGAAATGGCTACACCTTC.

As DNA, the CDR3 is TGTGCCAGCAGAACAGGGGGCTACACCTTC. It encodes CASRTGGYTF. This chain joins TRBV2 and TRBJ1-2; weak D call: TRBD1 (6 bases). The germline gives CDR1 SNHLY, CDR2 FYNNEI. Trimming took off 6 bases at V and 8 bases at J, with 7 bases between the two ends. The length of the CDR3 is 10 residues.